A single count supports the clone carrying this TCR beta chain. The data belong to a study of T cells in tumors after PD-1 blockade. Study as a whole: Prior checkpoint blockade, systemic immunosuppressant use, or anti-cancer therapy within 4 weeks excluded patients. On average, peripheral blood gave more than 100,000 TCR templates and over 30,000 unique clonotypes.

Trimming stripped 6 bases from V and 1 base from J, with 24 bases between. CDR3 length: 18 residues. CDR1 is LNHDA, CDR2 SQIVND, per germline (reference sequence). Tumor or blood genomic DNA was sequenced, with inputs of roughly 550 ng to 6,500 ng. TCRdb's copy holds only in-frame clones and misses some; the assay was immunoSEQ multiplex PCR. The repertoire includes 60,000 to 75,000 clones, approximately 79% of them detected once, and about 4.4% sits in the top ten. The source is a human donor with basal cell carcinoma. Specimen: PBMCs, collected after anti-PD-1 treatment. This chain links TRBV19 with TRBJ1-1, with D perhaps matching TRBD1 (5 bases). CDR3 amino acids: CASRDEGRWGQRNTEAFF. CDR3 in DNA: TGTGCCAGTAGAGATGAAGGCCGGTGGGGCCAAAGGAACACTGAAGCTTTCTTT.